This entry lists 8 T cell receptor beta chains sequenced from one sample in a study of OX40 agonist ivuxolimab in advanced cancers. TCRdb's table, derived via immunoSEQ multiplex PCR, lists solely in-frame clones and lacks some. This repertoire shows some 62,000 clones, approximately 85% found once; its top ten account for 9.8%. The source was CD4+ or CD8+ T cells sorted from blood, collected in a trial of the OX40 agonist ivuxolimab. The receptors originated from an adult with an advanced solid tumor such as melanoma, head and neck, liver or kidney cancer.

This chain links TRBV12-5 with TRBJ2-1, with a weak D call TRBD2 (5 bases). Germline values: CDR1 LGHNT, CDR2 FRNRAP. This CDR3 is 14 amino acids long. The V gene lost 5 bases and the J gene lost 9 bases, with 17 bases spanning the gap. The CDR3 loop reads CASGPPAAVAEQFF. The CDR3 DNA is TGTGCTAGTGGTCCCCCGGCAGCGGTCGCTGAGCAGTTCTTC.

This clone was counted between two and nine times. The chain joins TRBV9 to TRBJ2-7, with TRBD2 matching over 7 bases. Per germline, CDR1 SGDLS and CDR2 YYNGEE. Losses at the gene ends were 4 bases for V and 3 bases for J; bases not matched to a gene: 7. The CDR3 covers 14 residues. CDR3 amino acids: CASSPRDYNYEQYF. The CDR3 nucleotides are TGTGCCAGCAGCCCCCGGGACTACAACTACGAGCAGTACTTC.

This chain joins TRBV19 and TRBJ1-5; D may be TRBD1 (6 bases). The CDR3 covers 16 residues. Germline CDR1 reads LNHDA; CDR2 reads SQIVND (reference sequence). V lost 2 bases to trimming and J lost 2 bases, with 13 bases between them. CDR3: CASSISPGGGNQPQHF. CDR3 sequence (DNA): TGTGCCAGTAGTATATCCCCCGGGGGCGGCAATCAGCCCCAGCATTTT.

This rearrangement joins TRBV7-3 to TRBJ2-6; TRBD1 is a possible D gene (5 bases). The ends were cut back, 3 bases at V and 1 base at J, with 7 bases in the middle. Germline CDR1 is SGHTA and CDR2 is FQGTGA. This CDR3 contains 15 residues. The CDR3 spells CASSFQGSGANVLTF. As DNA, the CDR3 is TGTGCCAGCAGCTTCCAGGGATCTGGGGCCAACGTCCTGACTTTC. Combining the CDR3 with reference TRBV7-3 and TRBJ2-6 gives the whole variable domain GAGVSQTPSNKVTEKGKYVELRCDPISGHTALYWYRQSLGQGPEFLIYFQGTGAADDSGLPNDRFFAVRPEGSVSTLKIQRTERGDSAVYLCASSFQGSGANVLTFGAGSRLTVL.

The V gene is TRBV29-1, the J gene TRBJ2-5, with 9 bases fitting TRBD1. The CDR3 is 13 amino acids. The V segment lost 6 bases and the J segment 5 bases; nucleotides outside the gene matches: 7. Per germline, CDR1 SQVTM and CDR2 ANQGSEA. The CDR3 spells CSVTGTGYETQYF. The CDR3 nucleotides are TGCAGCGTCACCGGGACAGGGTACGAGACCCAGTACTTC.

This clone appeared once. V usage is TRBV29-1 and J usage is TRBJ2-7; tentatively, D is TRBD1 (6 bases). The germline CDR1 and CDR2 sequences are SQVTM and ANQGSEA. Trimming left V 7 bases short and J 2 bases short, with 12 bases between. This CDR3 is built from 12 residues. The CDR3 here is CSARTVTYEQYF. As DNA, the CDR3 is TGCAGCGCTCGGACAGTTACCTACGAGCAGTACTTC.

The chain recombines TRBV5-8 with TRBJ1-5; 9 positions match TRBD1. CDR3 size: 16 residues. V trimming: 3 bases; J trimming: 6 bases; junction bases outside the gene matches: 10. Germline V CDR1 and CDR2: SGHTS, YDEGEE. CDR3 coding DNA: TGTGCCAGCAGCTCAACTTACTCGGGACAGGGTCAGCCCCAGCATTTT. This gives the protein CASSSTYSGQGQPQHF.

The gene calls are TRBV30 and TRBJ1-3, with a tentative D call TRBD1 (5 bases). The germline gives CDR1 GTSNPN, CDR2 SVGIG (reference sequence). V was shortened by 3 bases and J by 2 bases, with 5 bases between the two germline ends. CDR3 length: 12 amino acids. CDR3 region: CAWRTAGNTIYF. CDR3 DNA sequence: TGTGCCTGGAGGACAGCTGGAAACACCATATATTTT.